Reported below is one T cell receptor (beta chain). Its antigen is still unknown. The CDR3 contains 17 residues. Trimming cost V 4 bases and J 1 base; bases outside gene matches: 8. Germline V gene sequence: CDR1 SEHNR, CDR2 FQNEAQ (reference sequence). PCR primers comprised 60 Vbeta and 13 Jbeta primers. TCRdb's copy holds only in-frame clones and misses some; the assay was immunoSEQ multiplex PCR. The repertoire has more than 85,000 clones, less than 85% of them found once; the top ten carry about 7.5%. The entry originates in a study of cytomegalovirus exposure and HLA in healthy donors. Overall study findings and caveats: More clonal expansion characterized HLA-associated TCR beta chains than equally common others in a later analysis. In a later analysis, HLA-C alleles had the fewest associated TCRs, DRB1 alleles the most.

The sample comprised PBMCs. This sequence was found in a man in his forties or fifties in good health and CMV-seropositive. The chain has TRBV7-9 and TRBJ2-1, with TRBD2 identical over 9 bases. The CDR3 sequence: CASSSSSSGMSYNEQFF. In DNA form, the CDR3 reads TGTGCCAGCAGCTCTTCCTCTAGCGGGATGTCCTACAATGAGCAGTTCTTC.